This note documents a single T cell receptor beta chain sequence. What it binds is unknown. The authors ran a second PCR of roughly 6 to 12 cycles using a sample-barcoded 5' primer and a J-beta primer mix. MiXCR was run by TCRdb on the 5' RACE reads, yielding one entry per CDR3 protein. The sample carries 1.5 million or so distinct CDR3 sequences, approximately 43% recorded once. These data are taken from a study of blood T cells in healthy people across ages. General study findings and limits: Per million T cells, the diversity of TCR beta decreased roughly linearly as age advanced.

The ends lost 6 bases at V and 8 bases at J; junction bases unmatched: 5. This CDR3 region has 12 residues. The clonotype comes from a woman under 30 in good health. The J gene is TRBJ1-2, the V gene TRBV12-3 or TRBV12-4, with 8 bases fitting TRBD1. Input material: blood. CDR3 sequence (DNA): TGTGCCAGCAGGGAAGGACAGGGCGGCTACACCTTC. It specifies CASREGQGGYTF.